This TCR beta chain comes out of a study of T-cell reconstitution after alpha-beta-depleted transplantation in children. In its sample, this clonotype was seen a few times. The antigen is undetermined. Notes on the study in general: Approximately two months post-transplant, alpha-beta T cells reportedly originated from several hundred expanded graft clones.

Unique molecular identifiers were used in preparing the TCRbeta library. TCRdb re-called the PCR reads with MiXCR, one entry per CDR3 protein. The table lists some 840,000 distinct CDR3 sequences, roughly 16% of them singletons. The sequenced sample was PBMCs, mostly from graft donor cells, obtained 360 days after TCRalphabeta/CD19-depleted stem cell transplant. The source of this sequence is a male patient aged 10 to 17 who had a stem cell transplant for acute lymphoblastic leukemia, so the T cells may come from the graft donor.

The CDR3 sequence is CASSLRSGRDYEQYF. CDR3 nucleotides: TGTGCCAGCAGCCTCCGTAGCGGGAGAGACTACGAGCAGTACTTC. The chain couples TRBV3-1 to TRBJ2-7; 9 positions match TRBD2. The germline gives CDR1 LGHDT, CDR2 YNNKEL (reference sequence). V lost 4 bases to trimming and J lost 3 bases; unmatched junction nucleotides: 7. This CDR3 contains 15 residues.